Below, one T cell receptor (beta chain) is given with its context. This sample was included in a study of post-analysis software for immune sequencing data. Across the whole study: In terms of disease course, relapsing-remitting, secondary progressive and progressive-relapsing multiple sclerosis were included.

Included in the TCR beta cDNA libraries were unique molecular identifiers. TCRdb re-analysed the PCR reads in MiXCR, keeping a single row per CDR3 protein. The sample carries some 890,000 distinct CDR3 sequences, 53% recorded once. This receptor was obtained from a girl between 5 and 17 years old with multiple sclerosis. Input material: blood.

The CDR3 DNA sequence: TGTGCCATCAGTCTCAACAGGGGGCAAGGGACTGAAGCTTTCTTT. It is translated as CAISLNRGQGTEAFF. The rearrangement links TRBV10-3 to TRBJ1-1; 9 bases align to TRBD1. The CDR3 runs 15 residues. Per germline, CDR1 ENHRY and CDR2 SYGVKD. V was pared by 5 bases and J by 5 bases, with 9 bases of the junction left unmatched.